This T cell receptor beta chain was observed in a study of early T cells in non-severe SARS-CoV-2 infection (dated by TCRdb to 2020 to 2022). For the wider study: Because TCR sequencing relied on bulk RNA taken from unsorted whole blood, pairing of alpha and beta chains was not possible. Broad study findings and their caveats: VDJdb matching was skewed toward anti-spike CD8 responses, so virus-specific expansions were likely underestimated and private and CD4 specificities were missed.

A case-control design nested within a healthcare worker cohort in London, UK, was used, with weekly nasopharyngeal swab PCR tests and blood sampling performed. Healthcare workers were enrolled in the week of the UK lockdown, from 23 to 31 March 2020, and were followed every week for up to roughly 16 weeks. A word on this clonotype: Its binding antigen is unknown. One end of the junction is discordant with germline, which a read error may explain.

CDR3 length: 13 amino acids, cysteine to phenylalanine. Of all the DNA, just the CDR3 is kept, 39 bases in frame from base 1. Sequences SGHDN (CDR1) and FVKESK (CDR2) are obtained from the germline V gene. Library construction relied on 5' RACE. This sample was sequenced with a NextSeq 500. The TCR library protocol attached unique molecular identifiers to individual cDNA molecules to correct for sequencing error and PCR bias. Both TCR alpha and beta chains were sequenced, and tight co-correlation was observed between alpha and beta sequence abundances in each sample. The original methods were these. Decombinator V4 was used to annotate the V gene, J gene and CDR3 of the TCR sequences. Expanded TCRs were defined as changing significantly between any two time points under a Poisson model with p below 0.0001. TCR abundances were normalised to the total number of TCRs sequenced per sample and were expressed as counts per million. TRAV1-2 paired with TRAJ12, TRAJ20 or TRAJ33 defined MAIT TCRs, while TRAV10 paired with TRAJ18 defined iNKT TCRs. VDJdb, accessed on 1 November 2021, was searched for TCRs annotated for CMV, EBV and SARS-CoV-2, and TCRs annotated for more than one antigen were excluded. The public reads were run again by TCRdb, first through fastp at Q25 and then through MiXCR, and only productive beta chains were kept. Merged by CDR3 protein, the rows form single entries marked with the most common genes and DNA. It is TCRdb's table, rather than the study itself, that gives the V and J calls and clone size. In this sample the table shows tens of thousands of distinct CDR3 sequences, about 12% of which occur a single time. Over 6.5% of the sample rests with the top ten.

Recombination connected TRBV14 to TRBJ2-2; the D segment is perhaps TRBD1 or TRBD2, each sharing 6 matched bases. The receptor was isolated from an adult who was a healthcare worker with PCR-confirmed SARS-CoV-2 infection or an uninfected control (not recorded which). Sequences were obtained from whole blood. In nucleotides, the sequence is TGTGCCAGCAGCTACACAGGGATCGGGGGGCTGTTTTTT. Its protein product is CASSYTGIGGLFF.